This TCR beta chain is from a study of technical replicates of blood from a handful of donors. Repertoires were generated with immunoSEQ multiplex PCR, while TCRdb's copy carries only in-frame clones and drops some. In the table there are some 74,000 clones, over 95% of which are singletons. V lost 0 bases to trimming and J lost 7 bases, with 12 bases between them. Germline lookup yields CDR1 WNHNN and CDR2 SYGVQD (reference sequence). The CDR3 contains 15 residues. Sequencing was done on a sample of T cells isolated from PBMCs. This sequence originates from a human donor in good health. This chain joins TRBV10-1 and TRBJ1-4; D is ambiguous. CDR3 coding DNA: TGCGCCAGCAGTGAGTCGCGGCAGAGAGGTGAAAAACTGTTTTTT. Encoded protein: CASSESRQRGEKLFF.